The 18 T cell receptor beta chains listed next were all sequenced from one sample in a study of regulatory T cells in long-lasting Graves disease. Time point meaning: newly diagnosed GD, antithyroid drugs for less than 3 months. PBMC-derived RNA was used for the TCR library. Building the TCR beta libraries relied on iRepertoire HTBI primers, and CDR3 regions underwent Arm-PCR. TCRdb reprocessed the multiplex PCR reads via MiXCR and lists one record per CDR3 protein. The sample holds some 230,000 distinct CDR3 sequences, about 16% seen once. The material sequenced was peripheral blood mononuclear cells (PBMCs), taken at new diagnosis, from a patient treated with antithyroid drugs. These receptors all stem from a female donor with Graves disease.

This clonotype was counted many times. The gene calls are TRBV9 and TRBJ1-1; D is unresolved. Trimming took off 2 bases at V and 4 bases at J, with 9 bases between the two ends. The germline CDR1 and CDR2 sequences are SGDLS and YYNGEE. The CDR3 contains 13 residues. The CDR3 bases are TGTGCCAGCAGCGTGCGGGGAGGCACTGAAGCTTTCTTT. Translation: CASSVRGGTEAFF.

This clonotype was found a few times. The V and J genes are TRBV6-1 and TRBJ2-3; 8 bases line up with TRBD2. Germline assignment: CDR1 MNHNS and CDR2 SASEGT. The CDR3 consists of 15 residues. Trimming removed 7 bases from V and 1 base from J; junction bases left unmatched: 7. The DNA for the CDR3 is TGTGCCAGCAACCCGGGGGGGAGGGGCACAGATACGCAGTATTTT. Translated, it gives CASNPGGRGTDTQYF.

The chain recombines TRBV9 with TRBJ2-7; D may be TRBD1 (6 bases). This CDR3 is 15 amino acids long. Trimming pared 3 bases from V and 3 bases from J, leaving 16 bases between. CDR1 and CDR2 from the germline V gene are SGDLS and YYNGEE. This CDR3 is CASSEDSRGRYEQYF. CDR3 DNA: TGTGCCAGCAGCGAGGACAGCCGTGGTCGCTACGAGCAGTACTTC.

J is TRBJ2-1 and V is TRBV20-1, with D perhaps matching TRBD1 (6 bases). Per germline, CDR1 DFQATT and CDR2 SNEGSKA (reference sequence). Trimming took 6 bases from V and 4 from J, leaving 13 bases between them. This CDR3 has 13 amino acids. CDR3 protein: CSAPRGNYNEQFF. CDR3 coding DNA: TGCAGTGCCCCCAGGGGCAATTACAATGAGCAGTTCTTC.

Concerning this clonotype: Because the CDR3 is missing its conserved closing phenylalanine or tryptophan, this is likely a read error. No DNA is shown, since the ends of the CDR3 on it are uncertain; the CDR3 is the one TCRdb lists. The V gene is TRBV3-1, the J gene TRBJ2-3; the table's D call, TRBD2, was not checked against the DNA. A total of 18 residues make up the CDR3, ends included. CDR1 and CDR2 from the germline V gene are LGHDT and YNNKEL (reference sequence). The CDR3 region is CASSLRAGGLDGTDTRYY.

This clonotype has ten or more counts. The genes are TRBV24-1 and TRBJ2-1, with 9 positions matching TRBD2. V trimming: 6 bases; J trimming: 10 bases; junction bases outside the gene matches: 9. The CDR3 spans 14 residues. Germline-derived CDR1 and CDR2 are KGHDR and SFDVKD. CDR3: CATSQPGLAGEQFF. The CDR3 DNA sequence: TGTGCCACCAGTCAACCGGGACTAGCAGGCGAGCAGTTCTTC.

In its sample, this clonotype was seen a few times. A read error is possible here, since a much larger clone lies one base away. This chain joins TRBV11-1 and TRBJ1-2, with 11 positions matching TRBD1. The CDR3 extends over 16 amino acids. The trim removed 4 bases at V and 7 bases at J, leaving 11 bases unmatched. The germline V gene encodes CDR1 SGHAT and CDR2 FQDESV (reference sequence). CDR3 sequence: CASSSPWTGGASGYTF. CDR3 sequence (DNA): TGTGCCAGCAGCTCGCCTTGGACAGGGGGCGCCAGTGGCTACACCTTC.

This clonotype has a single count. This sequence joins TRBV2 and TRBJ2-1; TRBD1 aligns across 7 bases. The V gene's germline CDR1 is SNHLY and CDR2 FYNNEI. V dropped 3 bases and J dropped 6; count of bases not matched to a gene: 11. This CDR3 is built from 16 residues. CDR3 region: CASSEVTGMVSNEQFF. CDR3 coding DNA: TGTGCCAGCAGTGAGGTGACAGGGATGGTCTCCAATGAGCAGTTCTTC.

At least ten counts were recorded for this clonotype. V is TRBV7-3 and J is TRBJ1-1, with D hard to call. This CDR3 is built from 13 residues. V lost 1 base, J lost 1 base, and 4 bases lay in between. Germline V gene data show CDR1 as SGHTA and CDR2 as FQGTGA. The CDR3 reads CASSLMTNTEAFF. For the CDR3, the DNA is TGTGCCAGCAGCTTAATGACGAACACTGAAGCTTTCTTT.

This clonotype was detected ten times or more. V is TRBV5-5 and J is TRBJ2-5; 7 bases agree with TRBD1. Germline CDR1 SGHKS, CDR2 YYEKEE (reference sequence). After removal of 4 bases from V and 3 bases from J, the junction contained 6 bases not matched to a gene. CDR3 length: 14 amino acids. For the CDR3, the DNA is TGTGCCAGCAGCCGGCATGACAGGGAAGAGACCCAGTACTTC. It codes for CASSRHDREETQYF. The variable domain in full, with the rest retrieved from reference TRBV5-5 and TRBJ2-5, is DAGVTQSPTHLIKTRGQQVTLRCSPISGHKSVSWYQQVLGQGPQFIFQYYEKEERGRGNFPDRFSARQFPNYSSELNVNALLLGDSALYLCASSRHDREETQYFGPGTRLLVL.

This clonotype has ten or more counts. The chain links TRBV7-9 to TRBJ1-1, with D maybe TRBD1 (5 bases). CDR1 and CDR2 (germline): SEHNR, FQNEAQ (reference sequence). The germline V and J ends were trimmed by 3 bases and 3 bases, with 11 bases remaining between them. This CDR3 comprises 14 residues. The CDR3 spells CASSFSEGHTEAFF. Here the CDR3 DNA reads TGTGCCAGCAGCTTCTCTGAGGGGCACACTGAAGCTTTCTTT.

Comments on this clonotype: A read error may explain this, as a much larger clone is one base away. The rearrangement joins TRBV11-2 to TRBJ1-2, with 7 bases aligning to TRBD1. V was pared by 3 bases and J by 3 bases, with 1 base of the junction left unmatched. There are 13 residues in the CDR3. Germline V gene sequence: CDR1 SGHAT, CDR2 FQNNGV. CDR3 loop: CASSLGQYYGYTF. CDR3 sequence (DNA): TGTGCCAGCAGCTTGGGACAGTACTATGGCTACACCTTC.

This clonotype was recorded at least ten times. As DNA, the CDR3 is TGCAGTGCTAGAGGGAAATTCGGGAGAGGTGAGCAGTACTTC. Translation gives CSARGKFGRGEQYF. The V gene is TRBV20-1, the J gene TRBJ2-7, with D maybe TRBD2 (6 bases). The V end was cut by 1 base, the J end by 7 bases, with 17 bases between. This CDR3 comprises 14 residues. Germline lookup yields CDR1 DFQATT and CDR2 SNEGSKA (reference sequence).

This clonotype was recorded at least ten times. V is TRBV10-3 and J is TRBJ2-1; D is undetermined. The V end was cut by 0 bases, the J end by 4 bases, with 10 bases between. CDR1 is ENHRY and CDR2 is SYGVKD in the germline V gene. The CDR3 totals 15 residues. Here the CDR3 DNA reads TGTGCCATCAGTGAGTCATCCTCAGATTACAATGAGCAGTTCTTC. Its protein is CAISESSSDYNEQFF.

This clonotype was observed many times. The rearrangement links TRBV7-2 to TRBJ2-1; possibly TRBD2 for D (6 bases). Trimming left V 4 bases short and J 8 bases short, with 6 bases between. The CDR3 loop spans 11 amino acids. Germline assignment: CDR1 SGHTA and CDR2 FQGNSA. The CDR3 sequence: CASSWGDEQFF. In DNA, the CDR3 is TGTGCCAGCAGCTGGGGGGATGAGCAGTTCTTC.

The chain combines TRBV2 with TRBJ2-1; TRBD2 is a possible D gene (10 bases). In germline, CDR1 is SNHLY, CDR2 FYNNEI. Between the trimmed V and J ends, which lost 5 bases and 7 bases, there was a span of 24 bases. The CDR3 is made up of 17 amino acids. For the CDR3, the DNA is TGTGCCAGCAGTAGACAGGGGGAACTAGCGGGACTTAATGAGCAGTTCTTC. This encodes CASSRQGELAGLNEQFF. Combining the CDR3 with reference TRBV2 and TRBJ2-1 gives the whole variable domain EPEVTQTPSHQVTQMGQEVILRCVPISNHLYFYWYRQILGQKVEFLVSFYNNEISEKSEIFDDQFSVERPDGSNFTLKIRSTKLEDSAMYFCASSRQGELAGLNEQFFGPGTRLTVL.

This clonotype was seen ten or more times. This chain joins TRBV6-1 and TRBJ2-7; the D is unclear. Trimming pared 2 bases from V and 5 bases from J, leaving 13 bases between. Germline V gene sequence: CDR1 MNHNS, CDR2 SASEGT. This CDR3 comprises 14 residues. The CDR3 loop reads CASSENPSFNEQYF. The CDR3, as DNA: TGTGCCAGCAGTGAAAATCCTTCGTTTAACGAGCAGTACTTC.

As regards this clonotype: The junction and the germline gene differ at one end; a read error may be behind it. J is TRBJ2-5 and V is TRBV20-1; 12 bases map to TRBD2. Germline V gives CDR1 DFQATT, CDR2 SNEGSKA (reference sequence). The CDR3 contains 13 residues. The CDR3 sequence is CSARGGTSGPADF. CDR3 bases: TGCAGTGCTAGGGGGGGGACTAGCGGGCCCGCAGACTTC.